This T cell receptor beta chain emerged from a study of shared clonotypes between healthy human individuals. Samples underwent the assay at deep level. Using immunoSEQ multiplex PCR, the repertoire was profiled, and TCRdb retains in-frame clones only, with some absent. The sample carries fewer than 600,000 clones, around three quarters recorded once. V lost 4 bases, J lost 8 bases, and 8 bases stayed unmatched. Germline CDR1 reads SGHTA; CDR2 reads FQGTGA. This CDR3 has 14 residues. Adult Caucasians living in Nashville, Tennessee made up all of the donors. This receptor was identified in a woman between 40 and 50 years old in good health. Some clones in this sample may be carry-over from other donors' samples. The material sequenced was PBMCs. The chain couples TRBV7-3 to TRBJ1-2; 9 bases align to TRBD1. DNA of the CDR3: TGTGCCAGCAGCTGGGGACAGGGTGAGGGCGGCTACACCTTC. This gives the protein CASSWGQGEGGYTF.